The entry that follows covers one T cell receptor (beta chain) sequence. Authors' data handling: From reference gene primer amplification, estimates of nucleated cell counts were derived. The method was immunoSEQ multiplex PCR; TCRdb's version includes in-frame clones alone and lacks a portion of them. The V and J calls and clone size come from that table; D and trimming were worked out from the DNA. Here the sample spans approximately 220,000 clones, 90% being singletons. This entry belongs to a study of blood T cell repertoires in COVID-19. Germline-derived CDR1 and CDR2 are DFQATT and SNEGSKA (reference sequence). Trimming took 3 bases from V and 2 from J, leaving 26 bases between them. The CDR3 is made up of 19 amino acids. Recruitment covered about two dozen US areas and drew participants whose ages spanned roughly 18 to 100 years. Exposed study participants had met a COVID-19 case within 2 weeks before entry.

The gene calls are TRBV20-1 and TRBJ1-5; D gene uncertain. The sample comprised PBMCs or T cells enriched from blood (not recorded which). The receptor's source is a man younger than 40 who had been exposed to COVID-19. The CDR3: CSASRQVGILGYGNQPQHF. The CDR3 nucleotides read TGCAGTGCTAGTCGACAAGTAGGCATCCTTGGGTATGGCAATCAGCCCCAGCATTTT.